Listed here are 30 T cell receptor beta chains from one sample, sequenced in a study of cytomegalovirus exposure and HLA in healthy donors (dated by TCRdb to about 2017). The library was made by the immunoSEQ multiplex PCR assay. A mixture of 60 forward primers for TCR Vbeta segments and 13 reverse primers for TCR Jbeta segments was used in the multiplex PCR. Held by TCRdb, this immuneACCESS table contains in-frame sequences only and omits some clones. Under half of the omission traces to an unresolved V gene where checked; the cause of the rest is unknown. The sample includes around 150,000 clones, with over 70% observed a single time. The biggest ten clones account for 2.5% to 3.5% of the sample. Material: PBMCs. The receptors originated from a male donor in good health and CMV-seronegative.

This clone was picked up a small number of times. The chain recombines TRBV7-9 with TRBJ2-3; perhaps TRBD2 as D (6 bases). Germline V gives CDR1 SEHNR, CDR2 FQNEAQ (reference sequence). V lost 5 bases and J lost 10, with 25 bases in between. The CDR3 loop spans 16 amino acids. The CDR3 DNA reads as TGTGCCAGCAGCGACCGACTAGATCGGGGTCACCAGGCGCAGTATTTT. This gives the protein CASSDRLDRGHQAQYF.

The V and J genes are TRBV9 and TRBJ1-1; 7 nucleotides align to TRBD1. Germline V gene sequence: CDR1 SGDLS, CDR2 YYNGEE. The junction had 7 bases not matched to a gene; V was cut back by 3 bases and J by 5 bases. The CDR3 sequence is 14 residues long. The CDR3 loop is CASSGQGVRTEAFF. The CDR3 region has the DNA TGTGCCAGCAGCGGACAGGGCGTGAGGACTGAAGCTTTCTTT.

The rearrangement joins TRBV27 to TRBJ2-5; 8 nucleotides agree with TRBD1. Near its end, the DNA agrees better with TRBJ2-7, so the J call may be wrong. CDR3 length equals 18 residues. Germline lookup yields CDR1 MNHEY and CDR2 SMNVEV (reference sequence). The CDR3 nucleotides are TGTGCCAGCAGTCTAGACATGCCAAGGTCGACAGGGGACTACGAGCAGTACTTC. The encoded protein is CASSLDMPRSTGDYEQYF.

The CDR3, as DNA: TGTGCCAGCAGCTTATGGACTAGCAGAGGGGTGGGGACAGATACGCAGTATTTT. Translating it yields CASSLWTSRGVGTDTQYF. The rearrangement joins TRBV7-8 to TRBJ2-3, with 8 bases lining up with TRBD2. The CDR3 spans 18 residues. Germline V lookup: CDR1 SGHVS, CDR2 FQNEAQ. With V trimmed by 2 bases and J by 3 bases, 13 bases remained unmatched.

The rearrangement links TRBV2 to TRBJ2-5; the match to TRBD2 covers 10 bases. The DNA end is more similar to TRBJ2-7, so the J call may be wrong. The length of the CDR3 is 12 residues. Germline V gene data show CDR1 as SNHLY and CDR2 as FYNNEI. The CDR3 region is CASTGLADEQYF. The DNA of the CDR3 is TGTGCCAGCACCGGACTAGCGGACGAGCAGTACTTC.

V usage is TRBV19 and J usage is TRBJ2-3; TRBD2 matches at 13 bases. This CDR3 has 18 residues. V lost 5 bases and J lost 0; bases outside the gene matches: 8. The V gene's germline CDR1 is LNHDA and CDR2 SQIVND (reference sequence). The CDR3 DNA is TGTGCCAGTAGTCCCGCGGGACTAGCGGGATTTAGCACAGATACGCAGTATTTT. It codes for CASSPAGLAGFSTDTQYF.

The chain has TRBV19 and TRBJ2-7; 11 bases are a match to TRBD2. The V gene end was trimmed by 4 bases and the J gene end by 4 bases; junction bases not matched to a gene: 15. Germline CDR1 is LNHDA and CDR2 is SQIVND (reference sequence). This CDR3 contains 18 residues. CDR3 sequence: CASSTDRGRTSGLYEQYF. In DNA, the CDR3 is TGTGCCAGTAGTACCGACCGGGGTAGGACTAGCGGGCTTTACGAGCAGTACTTC.

This clone appeared once. V usage is TRBV9 and J usage is TRBJ1-1, with D tentatively TRBD1 (6 bases). CDR1 is SGDLS and CDR2 is YYNGEE in the germline V gene. The CDR3 has 13 residues. V lost 5 bases, J lost 7 bases, and 15 bases lay in between. The CDR3 here is CASRDSPTGEAFF. CDR3 coding DNA: TGTGCCAGCAGGGACAGCCCGACCGGTGAAGCTTTCTTT. Filled out from reference TRBV9 and TRBJ1-1, the complete variable domain reads DSGVTQTPKHLITATGQRVTLRCSPRSGDLSVYWYQQSLDQGLQFLIQYYNGEERAKGNILERFSAQQFPDLHSELNLSSLELGDSALYFCASRDSPTGEAFFGQGTRLTVV.

The genes are TRBV9 and TRBJ1-1; no definite D call. The CDR3 is 16 amino acids. Trimming took off 5 bases at V and 4 bases at J, with 21 bases between the two ends. Germline V lookup: CDR1 SGDLS, CDR2 YYNGEE. CDR3 bases: TGTGCCAGCAGAGACCTAAAGCACGGAGGGAGCACTGAAGCTTTCTTT. Protein: CASRDLKHGGSTEAFF. The full variable domain, completed using reference TRBV9 and TRBJ1-1, is DSGVTQTPKHLITATGQRVTLRCSPRSGDLSVYWYQQSLDQGLQFLIQYYNGEERAKGNILERFSAQQFPDLHSELNLSSLELGDSALYFCASRDLKHGGSTEAFFGQGTRLTVV.

The rearrangement links TRBV7-3 to TRBJ2-7, with TRBD1 matching over 7 bases. The CDR3 is 15 residues long. The V segment lost 7 bases and the J segment 1 base; nucleotides outside the gene matches: 10. Germline values: CDR1 SGHTA, CDR2 FQGTGA. Here the CDR3 DNA reads TGTGCCAGCACCATTACCGGGACAGCTTCCTACGAGCAGTACTTC. Protein: CASTITGTASYEQYF.

The J gene is TRBJ2-7, the V gene TRBV5-1; 7 positions match TRBD2. The length of the CDR3 is 15 residues. CDR1 is SGHRS and CDR2 is YFSETQ in the germline V gene. V shed 5 bases, J shed 2 bases, and the junction held 10 bases outside the gene matches. CDR3 coding DNA: TGCGCCAGCAGAGGCGCTAGCGGAACCACCTACGAGCAGTACTTC. Its translation: CASRGASGTTYEQYF. Looking up the rest from reference TRBV5-1 and TRBJ2-7 gives the full variable domain: KAGVTQTPRYLIKTRGQQVTLSCSPISGHRSVSWYQQTPGQGLQFLFEYFSETQRNKGNFPGRFSGRQFSNSRSEMNVSTLELGDSALYLCASRGASGTTYEQYFGPGTRLTVT.

V and J are TRBV4-1 and TRBJ1-2, with D perhaps matching TRBD1 (5 bases). Looked up from germline, CDR1 is MGHRA and CDR2 is YSYEKL. This CDR3 has 15 residues. V lost 0 bases and J lost 3, with 11 bases in between. CDR3 bases: TGCGCCAGCAGCCAAGAACTCGGACAAGACTATGGCTACACCTTC. As protein: CASSQELGQDYGYTF.

The rearrangement links TRBV27 to TRBJ1-1; TRBD1 agrees at 8 bases. Germline assignment: CDR1 MNHEY and CDR2 SMNVEV (reference sequence). This CDR3 spans 16 amino acids. With 3 bases clipped from V and 5 bases from J, the junction kept 11 bases outside the gene matches. This CDR3 reads CASSLHRPTGATEAFF. CDR3 DNA sequence: TGTGCCAGCAGTTTGCACCGACCGACAGGGGCTACTGAAGCTTTCTTT.

The chain joins TRBV25-1 to TRBJ1-1; TRBD1 matches 7 bases. The CDR3 consists of 13 residues. Trimming at V came to 1 base and at J to 7 bases, leaving 3 bases not matched to a gene. In germline, CDR1 is MGHDK, CDR2 SYGVNS. CDR3 in amino acids: CASSELGTDEAFF. CDR3 coding DNA: TGTGCCAGCAGTGAATTGGGGACAGATGAAGCTTTCTTT. Using reference TRBV25-1 and TRBJ1-1 for the parts outside the CDR3, the full variable domain is EADIYQTPRYLVIGTGKKITLECSQTMGHDKMYWYQQDPGMELHLIHYSYGVNSTEKGDLSSESTVSRIRTEHFPLTLESARPSHTSQYLCASSELGTDEAFFGQGTRLTVV.

V is TRBV29-1 and J is TRBJ2-1; D ambiguous. The CDR3 extends over 14 amino acids. Per germline, CDR1 SQVTM and CDR2 ANQGSEA. Trimming took off 3 bases at V and 0 bases at J, with 9 bases between the two ends. The CDR3 DNA is TGCAGCGTTGATGCCCCGAGCTCCTACAATGAGCAGTTCTTC. This encodes CSVDAPSSYNEQFF.

The chain recombines TRBV5-1 with TRBJ2-5; possibly TRBD2 for D (6 bases). The length of the CDR3 is 22 residues. Germline V CDR1 and CDR2: SGHRS, YFSETQ. The germline V and J ends were trimmed by 0 bases and 1 base, with 31 bases remaining between them. The CDR3 protein is CASSLVFFVQRALLTGQETQYF. Here the CDR3 DNA reads TGCGCCAGCAGCTTGGTGTTCTTCGTTCAGCGGGCATTACTCACAGGCCAAGAGACCCAGTACTTC.

In this sample, this clone turned up once. As DNA, the CDR3 is TGTGCCAGTAGTAATCCCGGACAGGGGAATGAAAAACTGTTTTTT. This encodes CASSNPGQGNEKLFF. V usage is TRBV19 and J usage is TRBJ1-4; TRBD1 aligns across 9 bases. The CDR3 extends over 15 amino acids. The germline V gene encodes CDR1 LNHDA and CDR2 SQIVND (reference sequence). V shed 4 bases and J 5 bases; nucleotides not matched to a gene: 5.

The CDR3 loop is CASSSPRTGSGTEAFF. The CDR3, as DNA: TGTGCCAGCAGTTCTCCGAGGACAGGGTCAGGAACTGAAGCTTTCTTT. The chain carries TRBV6-5 and TRBJ1-1, with TRBD1 matching 8 bases. Germline values: CDR1 MNHEY, CDR2 SVGAGI. The CDR3 loop spans 16 amino acids. Losses at the gene ends were 4 bases for V and 5 bases for J; bases not matched to a gene: 12.

This clone was detected once. V is TRBV25-1 and J is TRBJ2-1; TRBD2 matches at 11 bases. The length of the CDR3 is 16 residues. CDR1 and CDR2 from the germline V gene are MGHDK and SYGVNS. Losses at the gene ends were 8 bases for V and 4 bases for J; bases not matched to a gene: 10. CDR3 amino acids: CASGGLAVLTYNEQFF. The CDR3 DNA sequence: TGTGCCAGCGGGGGACTAGCGGTACTTACTTACAATGAGCAGTTCTTC.

The V call is TRBV6-1, the J call TRBJ1-3; the D is unclear. The CDR3 consists of 17 residues. The V and J ends lost 2 bases and 3 bases respectively, with 17 bases between them. Germline V gene data show CDR1 as MNHNS and CDR2 as SASEGT. CDR3 sequence reads: CASSEPPTLRNGNTIYF. For the CDR3, the DNA is TGTGCCAGCAGTGAACCCCCCACCTTGCGAAATGGAAACACCATATATTTT.

V is TRBV6-5 and J is TRBJ2-5; 8 nucleotides align to TRBD1. The CDR3 spans 14 residues. V shed 6 bases, J shed 5 bases, and the junction held 8 bases outside the gene matches. Germline lookup yields CDR1 MNHEY and CDR2 SVGAGI. The CDR3 nucleotides are TGTGCCAGCAGACCGCAGGGGGCACGGGAGACCCAGTACTTC. This codes for CASRPQGARETQYF.

CDR3 residues: CASSIAGQGAVTEAFF. CDR3 DNA: TGTGCCAGTAGTATAGCCGGACAGGGGGCAGTCACTGAAGCTTTCTTT. The rearrangement links TRBV19 to TRBJ1-1; 11 nucleotides match TRBD1. V shed 1 base, J shed 4 bases, and the junction held 5 bases outside the gene matches. This CDR3 region has 16 residues. From germline, CDR1 is LNHDA and CDR2 SQIVND (reference sequence).

V is TRBV6-5 and J is TRBJ2-7; weak D call: TRBD2 (5 bases). The germline V gene encodes CDR1 MNHEY and CDR2 SVGAGI. V gave up 0 bases and J gave up 4 bases, with 7 bases separating them. The CDR3 consists of 13 residues. CDR3 loop: CASSYSTKYEQYF. CDR3 bases: TGTGCCAGCAGTTACTCGACTAAATACGAGCAGTACTTC.

This clone was seen more than once but under ten times. V and J are TRBV7-8 and TRBJ1-1; 9 bases are shared with TRBD1. Germline values: CDR1 SGHVS, CDR2 FQNEAQ. This CDR3 is built from 15 residues. Germline trimming cut 3 bases from V and 6 bases from J; bases unmatched to any gene: 8. The CDR3 bases are TGTGCCAGCAGCTTTACCTCCGGGACAGGGCCTGAAGCTTTCTTT. It specifies CASSFTSGTGPEAFF.

V gene TRBV7-8 combines with J gene TRBJ2-7, with TRBD2 matching 7 bases. Germline V gene lookup returns CDR1 SGHVS and CDR2 FQNEAQ. The CDR3 runs to 15 residues. The V segment lost 5 bases and the J segment 2 bases; nucleotides outside the gene matches: 9. The CDR3 nucleotides are TGTGCCAGCAGCCTCAGCGGGATTCGGACCTACGAGCAGTACTTC. Its protein product is CASSLSGIRTYEQYF.

The chain joins TRBV7-3 to TRBJ2-6; 9 bases fit TRBD1. The ends lost 6 bases at V and 0 bases at J; junction bases unmatched: 6. Per the germline V gene, CDR1 is SGHTA and CDR2 is FQGTGA. The CDR3 covers 17 residues. CDR3 residues: CASRPGTGFSGANVLTF. CDR3 sequence (DNA): TGTGCCAGCAGGCCCGGGACAGGGTTCTCTGGGGCCAACGTCCTGACTTTC.

This chain links TRBV5-1 with TRBJ2-7; D is ambiguous. V was clipped by 1 base and J by 7 bases, with 15 bases between them. Germline V gene data show CDR1 as SGHRS and CDR2 as YFSETQ. The CDR3 sequence is 14 residues long. The CDR3 nucleotides are TGCGCCAGCAGCTTGTGGCAAATACCTCAGGAGCAGTACTTC. This gives the protein CASSLWQIPQEQYF.

The rearrangement links TRBV23-1 to TRBJ2-2; 7 nucleotides agree with TRBD1. TRBV23-1 is recorded as an ORF, its role being uncertain. J was trimmed by 6 bases and V by 6 bases; bases with no gene match: 7. CDR3 length: 14 residues. This CDR3 is CASSRQGWAGELFF. The CDR3, as DNA: TGCGCCAGCAGCCGACAGGGATGGGCCGGGGAGCTGTTTTTT.

The rearrangement links TRBV30 to TRBJ1-5, with 7 nucleotides matching TRBD1. Germline lookup yields CDR1 GTSNPN and CDR2 SVGIG (reference sequence). Unmatched junction bases numbered 6, after V lost 4 bases and J lost 6 bases. This CDR3 spans 13 amino acids. The CDR3 DNA reads as TGTGCCTGGACCACAGGGGAAGGTCAGCCCCAGCATTTT. Translating gives CAWTTGEGQPQHF.

The rearrangement links TRBV4-1 to TRBJ2-2; 9 bases fit TRBD1. This CDR3 contains 15 residues. Germline assignment: CDR1 MGHRA and CDR2 YSYEKL. Trimming cost V 2 bases and J 6 bases; bases outside gene matches: 4. The CDR3, as DNA: TGCGCCAGCAGCCAATTACAGGGGGCTGCCGGGGAGCTGTTTTTT. Amino acids: CASSQLQGAAGELFF.